The 3 T cell receptor beta chains below come from one sample, sequenced in a study of blood T cell repertoires in COVID-19. TCRdb's copy holds only in-frame clones and misses some; the assay was immunoSEQ multiplex PCR. Among roughly 500,000 clones listed, roughly 87% were seen once. The sample comprised peripheral blood. Source of these receptors: a man aged 18 to 29 with COVID-19, enrolled during active disease.

The rearrangement joins TRBV7-2 to TRBJ2-1, with D unclear. Trimming took off 1 base at V and 9 bases at J, with 10 bases between the two ends. The germline CDR1 and CDR2 sequences are SGHTA and FQGNSA. This CDR3 comprises 13 residues. CDR3 in amino acids: CASSLGLRVEQFF. The CDR3 nucleotides read TGTGCCAGCAGCTTAGGACTTCGGGTTGAGCAGTTCTTC. The full variable domain, completed using reference TRBV7-2 and TRBJ2-1, is GAGVSQSPSNKVTEKGKDVELRCDPISGHTALYWYRQSLGQGLEFLIYFQGNSAPDKSGLPSDRFSAERTGGSVSTLTIQRTQQEDSAVYLCASSLGLRVEQFFGPGTRLTVL.

This chain uses TRBV7-8 with TRBJ2-7, with unresolved D. The germline CDR1 and CDR2 sequences are SGHVS and FQNEAQ. V lost 5 bases and J 3 bases, leaving 20 bases between the germline ends. The CDR3 spans 16 residues. The CDR3 reads CASSTRGGSGNYEQYF. DNA for the CDR3: TGTGCCAGCAGCACCCGCGGTGGGTCGGGTAACTACGAGCAGTACTTC.

The J gene is TRBJ2-7, the V gene TRBV5-8, with D possibly being TRBD1 (6 bases). Germline-derived CDR1 and CDR2 are SGHTS and YDEGEE. The CDR3 has 14 residues. Deletions cut 3 bases from V and 8 bases from J, with 18 bases between. The CDR3 sequence is CASSSPGQPWQQYF. CDR3 DNA: TGTGCCAGCAGCTCGCCGGGACAACCCTGGCAGCAGTACTTC.